The source of this TCR beta chain is a study of cytomegalovirus exposure and HLA in healthy donors. Profiling relied on immunoSEQ multiplex PCR, and the TCRdb table lists in-frame clones only, not all of them. The sample contains 200,000 to 250,000 clones, 70% to 90% of which appear only once. This clone was seen just once. What it binds is unknown. Separation from the roughly 670-subject first cohort characterized the 120-subject validation cohort, to which the donors belonged. V lost 3 bases and J lost 10, with 9 bases in between. This CDR3 is 11 amino acids long. Germline values: CDR1 MNHNY, CDR2 SVGAGI (reference sequence). Regarding the study as a whole: Some public TCRs appeared in many individuals, while most sequences were rare.

Sequenced sample: PBMCs. V and J are TRBV6-6 and TRBJ1-1, with a weak D call TRBD1 (5 bases). The receptor was derived from a woman under 30 in good health and CMV-seronegative. CDR3 nucleotides: TGTGCCAGCAGTTATCCGGGGGGAGCTTTCTTT. Translation gives CASSYPGGAFF.